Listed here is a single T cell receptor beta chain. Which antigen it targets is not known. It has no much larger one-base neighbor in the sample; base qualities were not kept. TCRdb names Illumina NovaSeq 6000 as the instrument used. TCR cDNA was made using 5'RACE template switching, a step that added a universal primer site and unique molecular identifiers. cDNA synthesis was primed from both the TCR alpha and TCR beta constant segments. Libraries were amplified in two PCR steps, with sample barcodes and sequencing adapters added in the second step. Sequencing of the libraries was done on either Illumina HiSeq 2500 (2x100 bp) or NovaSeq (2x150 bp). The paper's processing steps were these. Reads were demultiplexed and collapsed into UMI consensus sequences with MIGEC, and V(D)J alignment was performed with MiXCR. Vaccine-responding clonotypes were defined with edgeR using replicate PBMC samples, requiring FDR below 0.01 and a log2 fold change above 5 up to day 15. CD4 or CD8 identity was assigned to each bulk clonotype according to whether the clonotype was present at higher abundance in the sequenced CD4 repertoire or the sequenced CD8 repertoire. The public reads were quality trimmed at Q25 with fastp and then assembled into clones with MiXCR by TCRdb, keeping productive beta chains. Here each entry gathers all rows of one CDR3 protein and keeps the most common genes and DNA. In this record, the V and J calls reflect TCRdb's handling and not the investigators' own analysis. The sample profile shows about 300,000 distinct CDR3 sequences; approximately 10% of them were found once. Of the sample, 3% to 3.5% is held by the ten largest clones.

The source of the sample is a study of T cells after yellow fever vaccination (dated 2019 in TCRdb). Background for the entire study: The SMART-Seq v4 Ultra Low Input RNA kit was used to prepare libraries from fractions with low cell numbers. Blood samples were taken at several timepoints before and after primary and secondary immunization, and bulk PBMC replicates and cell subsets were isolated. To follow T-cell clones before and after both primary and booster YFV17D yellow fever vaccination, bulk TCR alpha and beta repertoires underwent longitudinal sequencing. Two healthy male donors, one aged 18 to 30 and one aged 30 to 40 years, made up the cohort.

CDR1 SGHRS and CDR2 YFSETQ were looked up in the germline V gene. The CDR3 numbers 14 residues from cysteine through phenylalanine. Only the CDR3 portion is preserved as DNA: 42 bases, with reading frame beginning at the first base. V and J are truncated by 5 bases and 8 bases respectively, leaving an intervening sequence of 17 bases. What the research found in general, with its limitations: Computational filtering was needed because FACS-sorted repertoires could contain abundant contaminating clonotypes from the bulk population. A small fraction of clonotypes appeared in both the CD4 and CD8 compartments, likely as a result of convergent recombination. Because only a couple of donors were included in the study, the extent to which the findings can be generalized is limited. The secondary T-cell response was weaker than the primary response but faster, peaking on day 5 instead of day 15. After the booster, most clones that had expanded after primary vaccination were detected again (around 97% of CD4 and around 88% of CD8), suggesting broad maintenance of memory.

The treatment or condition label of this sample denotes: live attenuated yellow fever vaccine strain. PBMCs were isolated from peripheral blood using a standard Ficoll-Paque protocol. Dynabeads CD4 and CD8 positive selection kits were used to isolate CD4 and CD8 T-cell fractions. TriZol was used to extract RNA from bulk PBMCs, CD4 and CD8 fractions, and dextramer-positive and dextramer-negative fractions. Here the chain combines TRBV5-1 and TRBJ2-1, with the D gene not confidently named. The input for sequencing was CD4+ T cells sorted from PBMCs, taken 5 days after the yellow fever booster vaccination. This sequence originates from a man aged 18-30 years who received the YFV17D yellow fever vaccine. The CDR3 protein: CASRESGSSDEQFF. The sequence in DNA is TGCGCCAGCAGGGAGAGTGGCTCCTCGGATGAGCAGTTCTTC.